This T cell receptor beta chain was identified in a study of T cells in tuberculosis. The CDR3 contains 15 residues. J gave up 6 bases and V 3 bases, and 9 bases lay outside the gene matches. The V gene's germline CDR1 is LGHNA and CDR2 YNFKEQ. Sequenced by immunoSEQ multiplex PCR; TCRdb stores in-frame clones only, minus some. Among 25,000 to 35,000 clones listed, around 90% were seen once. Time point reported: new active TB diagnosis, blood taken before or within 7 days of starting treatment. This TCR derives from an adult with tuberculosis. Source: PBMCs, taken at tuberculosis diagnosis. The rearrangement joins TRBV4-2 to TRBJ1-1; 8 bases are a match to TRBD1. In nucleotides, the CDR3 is TGTGCCAGCAGCCACCTCGGACAGGGCTTCGCTGAAGCTTTCTTT. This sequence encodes CASSHLGQGFAEAFF.